This T cell receptor beta chain was identified during a study of neoadjuvant anti-PD-1 for oral cavity cancer. Study observations and caveats: PBMC Gini-index clonality exceeded responders' in non-responders post-nivolumab.

Assay used: immunoSEQ multiplex PCR; TCRdb lists only in-frame clones, some missing. The sample includes some 61,000 clones, approximately 84% of them seen just once. Of note for this clone: Its antigen is currently unknown.

V was pared by 2 bases and J by 3 bases, with 14 bases between. This CDR3 is built from 16 residues. Germline assignment: CDR1 MNHNS and CDR2 SASEGT. As to time point: after neoadjuvant nivolumab, at surgical resection. Cohort: HPV-negative, locally advanced oral cavity squamous cell carcinoma patients. The sample in question was PBMCs, obtained after nivolumab (anti-PD-1) treatment. The receptor's source is a person aged 35-79 years with oral cavity squamous cell carcinoma. V is TRBV6-1 and J is TRBJ1-5; the D gene is possibly TRBD1 (6 bases). The CDR3: CASSEPARGNNQPQHF. The CDR3 DNA reads as TGTGCCAGCAGTGAACCCGCAAGGGGGAACAATCAGCCCCAGCATTTT.